The clone carrying this TCR beta chain has just a few counts. Clinicians diagnosed patients from clinical symptoms, serum thyroxine and TRAb, thyroid ultrasound and orbital computed tomography. The PBMCs studied were ones that came from 8 to 10 ml fresh peripheral blood. Regions amplified from RNA transcripts were the TCR beta CDR3 regions. Researchers ran a first-round RT-PCR on the TCR CDR3 using the HTBI primer set. TCRdb fed the multiplex PCR reads into MiXCR, producing one record per CDR3 protein. This table holds around 350,000 distinct CDR3 sequences, less than 15% found once. The entry originates in a study of T cells in Graves' hyperthyroidism and ophthalmopathy. Whole-study context: It was at initial diagnosis, before any treatment, that peripheral blood was collected.

This CDR3 region has 14 residues. Trimming removed 6 bases from V and 4 bases from J, with 13 bases in between. Germline loops: CDR1 LNHDA, CDR2 SQIVND (reference sequence). Sequencing input: blood. This clonotype originated in a young woman with Graves' hyperthyroidism. The rearrangement joins TRBV19 to TRBJ1-5; a weak D match, TRBD1 (5 bases). This chain's CDR3 is CASRTPGRNQPQHF. CDR3 DNA: TGTGCCAGTAGGACCCCAGGGAGGAATCAGCCCCAGCATTTT.